One and the same sample provided the 20 T cell receptor beta chains below, sequenced in a study of T cell clonality in common variable immunodeficiency. The assay was immunoSEQ multiplex PCR, and TCRdb's table has in-frame clones only and misses some. The sample includes roughly 42,000 clones, none of them occurring once. The material sequenced was peripheral blood mononuclear cells. The source of these receptors is a person aged 18-70 years in good health.

This clone was seen at least ten times. Read coverage stops 3 residues before the CDR3 terminus; the germline J gene supplies the remainder. The chain employs TRBV7-3 and TRBJ2-3, with 8 bases matching TRBD2. Germline V gene lookup returns CDR1 SGHTA and CDR2 FQGTGA. Trimming took 8 bases from V and 6 from J; bases not matched to a gene: 7. The CDR3 has 13 residues. CDR3: CASGTSKADTQYF. The DNA read from the CDR3 is TGTGCCAGCGGGACTAGTAAGGCGGATACG.

This clone was detected only a few times. Sequencing ends 3 residues short of the CDR3 end; the germline J gene provides the rest. Other DNA sequences in the sample encode the same CDR3. The rearrangement uses TRBV18 and TRBJ1-1; weak D call: TRBD1 (5 bases). The CDR3 is made up of 13 amino acids. In germline, CDR1 is KGHSH, CDR2 LQKENI. Trimming took off 3 bases at V and 1 base at J, with 6 bases between the two ends. The DNA read from the CDR3 is TGTGCCAGCTCACCCGGGGGGAACACTGAA. Its protein is CASSPGGNTE. The whole CDR3 protein is CASSPGGNTEAFF.

Comment on this clone: The sequenced fragment ends 3 residues before the CDR3 boundary, so the rest is inferred from the germline J gene. This chain uses TRBV10-3 with TRBJ2-1, with D maybe TRBD2 (6 bases). Germline V gene sequence: CDR1 ENHRY, CDR2 SYGVKD. The CDR3 runs to 13 residues. Trimming shortened V by 6 bases and J by 9 bases, and 15 bases separated the two germline ends. CDR3 DNA, as far as it was read: TGTGCCATCAGCGTAGGGGAGCGGGCTGAG. This encodes CAISVGERAE. The complete CDR3 sequence is CAISVGERAEQFF.

This clone was observed at least ten times. The chain's CDR3 is CSVQDSHYEQYF. CDR3 bases read: TGCAGCGTCCAAGACAGCCACTACGAG. The chain combines TRBV29-1 with TRBJ2-7; D may be TRBD1 (5 bases). The read terminates 3 residues ahead of where the CDR3 ends, so the germline J gene completes it. The CDR3 runs to 12 residues. Germline V gene data show CDR1 as SQVTM and CDR2 as ANQGSEA. V lost 6 bases and J lost 3, with 12 bases in between.

This clone was counted ten times or more. Read coverage stops 3 residues before the CDR3 terminus; the germline J gene supplies the remainder. The rearrangement links TRBV5-1 to TRBJ1-1; D gene uncertain. The V end lost 1 base, the J end lost 5 bases, and 12 bases lay between the germline ends. This CDR3 spans 14 amino acids. The germline V gene encodes CDR1 SGHRS and CDR2 YFSETQ. CDR3: CASSLRVMETEAFF. Partial CDR3 DNA: TGCGCCAGCAGCTTGAGGGTAATGGAGACTGAA.

The table lists this clone with many counts. Coverage ceases 3 residues before the CDR3 finishes, and the germline J gene fills in the end. The chain recombines TRBV29-1 with TRBJ1-2; 7 nucleotides line up with TRBD1. CDR3 length: 15 amino acids. V lost 1 base and J lost 5; bases outside the gene matches: 10. Germline V CDR1 and CDR2: SQVTM, ANQGSEA. The CDR3 bases that were read are TGCAGCGTTGAAGTGCCAGGGGGAAAGGGATATGGC. It translates to CSVEVPGGKGYG. The whole CDR3 protein reads CSVEVPGGKGYGYTF.

This clone was detected many times. With the read ending 3 residues before the CDR3 end, the germline J gene is used to fill in that end. V usage is TRBV5-4 and J usage is TRBJ2-7; D is unclear. Trimming took off 2 bases at V and 5 bases at J, with 8 bases between the two ends. Germline assignment: CDR1 SGHNT and CDR2 YYREEE (reference sequence). The length of the CDR3 is 12 residues. The CDR3 sequence: CASSFGKNEQYF. The DNA read from the CDR3 is TGTGCCAGCAGCTTTGGCAAGAACGAG.

This clone has at least ten counts. The read halts 3 residues ahead of the CDR3 end, with the missing end drawn from the germline J gene. The chain employs TRBV4-1 and TRBJ2-3; the match to TRBD2 covers 10 bases. Per the germline V gene, CDR1 is MGHRA and CDR2 is YSYEKL. V was pared by 0 bases and J by 6 bases, with 9 bases of the junction left unmatched. The CDR3 spans 17 residues. The CDR3 spells CASSQDQPAGGPDTQYF. The CDR3 bases that were read are TGCGCCAGCAGCCAAGATCAACCAGCGGGAGGGCCGGATACG.

The sample holds a few counts of this clone. The DNA ends 3 residues before the CDR3 does, and the rest of the CDR3 is filled in from the germline J gene. This chain joins TRBV6-1 and TRBJ1-2, with D possibly being TRBD1 (5 bases). This CDR3 contains 14 residues. The germline V gene has CDR1 MNHNS and CDR2 SASEGT. CDR3 DNA (partial): TGTGCCAGCAGTGTAGGAGCGGGACCCTACGAC. It translates to CASSVGAGPYD. The full CDR3 reads CASSVGAGPYDYTF.

This clone was picked up many times. Read sequence stops 3 residues before the CDR3 end, and the germline J gene provides the missing end. The chain employs TRBV5-6 and TRBJ2-7, with no clear D. The CDR3 is made up of 14 amino acids. Trimming cost V 0 bases and J 6 bases, with 13 bases left between them. The germline gives CDR1 SGHDT, CDR2 YYEEEE. CDR3 bases read: TGTGCCAGCAGCTTGGCACAGTCCTCTATCGAG. It specifies CASSLAQSSIE. The entire CDR3 reads CASSLAQSSIEQYF.

This clone was seen at least ten times. The CDR3 end lies 3 residues beyond the end of the read and is filled in from the germline J gene. V gene TRBV20-1 combines with J gene TRBJ2-3; D remains unclear. The CDR3 is made up of 12 amino acids. V lost 6 bases, J lost 3 bases, and 10 bases lay in between. The V gene's germline CDR1 is DFQATT and CDR2 SNEGSKA (reference sequence). The sequenced part of the CDR3 DNA is TGCAGTGCGGAGACTGGTACAGATACG. Translated: CSAETGTDT. The CDR3 as a whole reads CSAETGTDTQYF.

This clone appeared many times. The CDR3 extends 3 residues past the end of the read, so its final part is completed from the germline J gene. This chain uses TRBV19 with TRBJ1-4, with TRBD1 matching over 9 bases. V shed 4 bases, J shed 0 bases, and the junction held 3 bases outside the gene matches. Looked up from germline, CDR1 is LNHDA and CDR2 is SQIVND (reference sequence). This CDR3 contains 16 residues. Incomplete CDR3 DNA: TGTGCCAGTAGTAAGGGACAGGGTGCAACTAATGAAAAA. Amino acids: CASSKGQGATNEK. The complete CDR3 sequence is CASSKGQGATNEKLFF. The full variable domain, rest sourced from reference TRBV19 and TRBJ1-4, is DGGITQSPKYLFRKEGQNVTLSCEQNLNHDAMYWYRQDPGQGLRLIYYSQIVNDFQKGDIAEGYSVSREKKESFPLTVTSAQKNPTAFYLCASSKGQGATNEKLFFGSGTQLSVL.

This clone appeared many times. The read falls 3 residues short of the CDR3 end, and the missing part is taken from the germline J gene. This chain connects TRBV7-9 to TRBJ2-3, with D perhaps TRBD2 (6 bases). CDR3 length: 15 residues. Looked up from germline, CDR1 is SEHNR and CDR2 is FQNEAQ (reference sequence). Trimming took 5 bases from V and 2 from J, leaving 14 bases between them. The part of the CDR3 DNA that was read is TGTGCCAGCAGCGGCGTAGCGGCGCTCACAGATACG. The encoded protein is CASSGVAALTDT. The complete CDR3 protein is CASSGVAALTDTQYF. Using reference TRBV7-9 and TRBJ2-3 for the parts outside the CDR3, the full variable domain is DTGVSQNPRHKITKRGQNVTFRCDPISEHNRLYWYRQTLGQGPEFLTYFQNEAQLEKSRLLSDRFSAERPKGSFSTLEIQRTEQGDSAMYLCASSGVAALTDTQYFGPGTRLTVL.

This clone showed up many times. The CDR3 end lies 3 residues beyond the end of the read and is filled in from the germline J gene. V usage is TRBV2 and J usage is TRBJ1-2, with 11 bases fitting TRBD1. CDR1 is SNHLY and CDR2 is FYNNEI in the germline V gene. The CDR3 covers 16 residues. The CDR3 is CASRDYRLRTGGGYTF. CDR3 DNA (partial): TGTGCCAGCAGAGACTATCGCCTGCGGACAGGGGGCGGC.

This clone was counted ten times or more. The read falls 3 residues short of the CDR3 end, and the missing part is taken from the germline J gene. The chain is built from TRBV29-1 and TRBJ2-6; TRBD1 matches at 7 bases. The CDR3 covers 16 residues. Looked up from germline, CDR1 is SQVTM and CDR2 is ANQGSEA. The junction had 5 bases not matched to a gene; V was cut back by 3 bases and J by 0 bases. The CDR3 DNA, read in part, is TGCAGCGTTGAGGGGACAGTCAACTCTGGGGCCAACGTC. This gives the protein CSVEGTVNSGANV. The CDR3 in full is CSVEGTVNSGANVLTF.

In this sample, this clone turned up many times. The DNA ends 3 residues before the CDR3 does, and the rest of the CDR3 is filled in from the germline J gene. The J gene is TRBJ1-2, the V gene TRBV11-2, with TRBD1 identical over 9 bases. The CDR3 sequence is 14 residues long. The germline CDR1 and CDR2 sequences are SGHAT and FQNNGV. Partial CDR3 DNA: TGTGCCAGCAGCACGACAGGGGGTCAGGCGGGC. Its protein product is CASSTTGGQAG. The complete CDR3 sequence is CASSTTGGQAGYTF.

This clone occurred many times. The read ends 3 residues early relative to the CDR3; the germline J gene fills the gap. The chain recombines TRBV2 with TRBJ1-2, with D unresolved. Germline V lookup: CDR1 SNHLY, CDR2 FYNNEI. The CDR3 totals 13 residues. With 2 bases removed from V and 3 bases from J, the gap between germline ends came to 7 bases. CDR3 residues: CASSEPVYYGYTF. The CDR3 DNA, read in part, is TGTGCCAGCAGTGAACCCGTATACTATGGC.

This clone was recorded many times. The sequenced fragment ends 3 residues before the CDR3 boundary, so the rest is inferred from the germline J gene. This chain joins TRBV20-1 and TRBJ1-4; D ambiguous. Germline CDR1 reads DFQATT; CDR2 reads SNEGSKA (reference sequence). This CDR3 has 13 amino acids. V lost 2 bases and J 0 bases, leaving 4 bases between the germline ends. The CDR3 sequence: CSARRATNEKLFF. The covered CDR3 bases are TGCAGTGCTAGACGGGCAACTAATGAAAAA.

This clone was observed a handful of times. The read ends 3 residues early relative to the CDR3; the germline J gene fills the gap. V gene TRBV7-6 combines with J gene TRBJ2-5, with 7 nucleotides matching TRBD1. Germline CDR1 is SGHVS and CDR2 is FNYEAQ. V dropped 2 bases and J dropped 4; count of bases not matched to a gene: 10. This CDR3 is 16 amino acids long. Incomplete CDR3 DNA: TGTGCCAGCAGCTTAATCGAAACAGGGGCGGGAGAGACC. As protein: CASSLIETGAGET. The full CDR3 protein reads CASSLIETGAGETQYF.

This clone was detected ten times or more. The CDR3 extends 3 residues past the end of the read, so its final part is completed from the germline J gene. V gene TRBV29-1 combines with J gene TRBJ2-1, with 9 bases aligning to TRBD1. The CDR3 length is 15 residues. The V gene's germline CDR1 is SQVTM and CDR2 ANQGSEA. Trimming at V came to 1 base and at J to 2 bases, leaving 3 bases not matched to a gene. This CDR3 reads CSVEGGQGPYNEQFF. CDR3 DNA, as far as it was read: TGCAGCGTTGAAGGGGGACAGGGCCCCTACAATGAG.